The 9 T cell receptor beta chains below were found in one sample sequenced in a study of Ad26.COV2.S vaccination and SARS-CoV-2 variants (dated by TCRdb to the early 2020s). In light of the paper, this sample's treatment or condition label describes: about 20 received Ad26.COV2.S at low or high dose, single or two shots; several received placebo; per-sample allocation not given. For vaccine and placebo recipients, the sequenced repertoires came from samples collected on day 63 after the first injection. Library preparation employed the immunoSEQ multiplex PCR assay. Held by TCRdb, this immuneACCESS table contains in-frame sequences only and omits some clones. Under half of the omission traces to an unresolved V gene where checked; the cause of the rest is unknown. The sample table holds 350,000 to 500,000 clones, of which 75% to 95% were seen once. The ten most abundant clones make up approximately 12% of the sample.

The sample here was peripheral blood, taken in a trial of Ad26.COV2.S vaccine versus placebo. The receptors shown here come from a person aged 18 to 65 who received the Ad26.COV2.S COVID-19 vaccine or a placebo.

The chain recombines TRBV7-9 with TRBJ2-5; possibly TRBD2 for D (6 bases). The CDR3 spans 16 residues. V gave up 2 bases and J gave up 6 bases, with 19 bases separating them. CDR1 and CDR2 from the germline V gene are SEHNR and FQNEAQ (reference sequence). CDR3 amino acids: CASSLRGSGTNKTQYF. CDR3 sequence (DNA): TGTGCCAGCAGCTTACGGGGTAGCGGAACCAATAAGACCCAGTACTTC.

CDR3 sequence reads: CASQSGLGYNEQFF. The CDR3 DNA sequence: TGTGCCAGTCAATCGGGACTAGGATACAATGAGCAGTTCTTC. The chain employs TRBV19 and TRBJ2-1; 8 nucleotides agree with TRBD2. V shed 8 bases and J 4 bases; nucleotides not matched to a gene: 7. CDR1 and CDR2 (germline): LNHDA, SQIVND (reference sequence). The CDR3 is made up of 14 amino acids.

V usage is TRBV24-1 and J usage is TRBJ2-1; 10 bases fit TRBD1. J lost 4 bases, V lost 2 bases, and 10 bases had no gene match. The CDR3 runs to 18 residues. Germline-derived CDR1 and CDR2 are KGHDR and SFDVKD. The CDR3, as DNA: TGTGCCACCAGTGATTCAAGGGTGGGGACAGGGGAATACAATGAGCAGTTCTTC. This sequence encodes CATSDSRVGTGEYNEQFF.

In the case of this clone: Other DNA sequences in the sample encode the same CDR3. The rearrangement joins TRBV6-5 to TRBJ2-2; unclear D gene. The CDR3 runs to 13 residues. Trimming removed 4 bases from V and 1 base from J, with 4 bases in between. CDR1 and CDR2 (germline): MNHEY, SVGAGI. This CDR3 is CASSSGNTGELFF. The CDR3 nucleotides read TGTGCCAGCAGTTCCGGGAACACCGGGGAGCTGTTTTTT.

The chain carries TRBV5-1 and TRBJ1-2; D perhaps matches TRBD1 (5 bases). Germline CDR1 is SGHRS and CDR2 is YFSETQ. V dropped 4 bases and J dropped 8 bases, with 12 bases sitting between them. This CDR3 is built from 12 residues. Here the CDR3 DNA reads TGCGCCAGCAGCCCCGGGGCAGGAGGCTACACCTTC. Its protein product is CASSPGAGGYTF.

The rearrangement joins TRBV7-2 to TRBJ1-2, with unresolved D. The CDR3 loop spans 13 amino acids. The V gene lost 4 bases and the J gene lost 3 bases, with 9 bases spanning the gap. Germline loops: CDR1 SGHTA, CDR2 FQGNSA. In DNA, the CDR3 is TGTGCCAGCAGCTCTGGATCGCACTATGGCTACACCTTC. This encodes CASSSGSHYGYTF. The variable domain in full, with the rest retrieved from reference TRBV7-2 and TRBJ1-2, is GAGVSQSPSNKVTEKGKDVELRCDPISGHTALYWYRQSLGQGLEFLIYFQGNSAPDKSGLPSDRFSAERTGGSVSTLTIQRTQQEDSAVYLCASSSGSHYGYTFGSGTRLTVV.

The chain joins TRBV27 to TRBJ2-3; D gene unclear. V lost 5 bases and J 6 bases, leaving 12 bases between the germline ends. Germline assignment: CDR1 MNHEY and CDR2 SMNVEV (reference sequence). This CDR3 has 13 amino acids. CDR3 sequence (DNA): TGTGCCAGCAGTCCCCCGGTGGCGGATACGCAGTATTTT. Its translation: CASSPPVADTQYF.

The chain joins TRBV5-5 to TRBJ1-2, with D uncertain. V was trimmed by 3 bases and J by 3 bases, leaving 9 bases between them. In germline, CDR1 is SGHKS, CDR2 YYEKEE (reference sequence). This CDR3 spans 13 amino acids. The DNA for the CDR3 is TGTGCCAGCAGCTCTGACGGTTACTATGGCTACACCTTC. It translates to CASSSDGYYGYTF.

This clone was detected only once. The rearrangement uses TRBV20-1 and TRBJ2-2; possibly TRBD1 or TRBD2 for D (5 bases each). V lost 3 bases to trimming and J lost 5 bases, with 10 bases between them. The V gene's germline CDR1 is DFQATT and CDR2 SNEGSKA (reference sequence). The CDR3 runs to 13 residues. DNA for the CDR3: TGCAGTGCTAGTAGGGACCTGACCGGGGAGCTGTTTTTT. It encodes CSASRDLTGELFF.